This TCR beta chain was retrieved from a study of regulatory dendritic cells for organ transplantation. Overall study findings and caveats: Considerable individual heterogeneity was seen in alloreactive memory CD8+ T cells.

Regarding this clone: Its antigen is currently unknown.

Profiled with immunoSEQ multiplex PCR; TCRdb holds only in-frame clones, not every one. Of some 35,000 clones in the sample, roughly nine tenths are singletons; the top ten hold 0.05% to 0.07%. In germline, CDR1 is SQVTM, CDR2 ANQGSEA. The CDR3 contains 13 residues. Trimming pared 7 bases from V and 11 bases from J, leaving 20 bases between. The source of this sequence is a human donor in good health. The J gene is TRBJ1-4, the V gene TRBV29-1, with a weak D call TRBD1 (6 bases). Sequencing was carried out using naive CD4+ T cells from blood. Subset defined: CD45RA+ naive T cells. The CDR3 loop is CSAGGGSGGKLFF. Written as DNA, the CDR3 is TGCAGCGCCGGCGGGGGCTCGGGGGGGAAACTGTTTTTT.